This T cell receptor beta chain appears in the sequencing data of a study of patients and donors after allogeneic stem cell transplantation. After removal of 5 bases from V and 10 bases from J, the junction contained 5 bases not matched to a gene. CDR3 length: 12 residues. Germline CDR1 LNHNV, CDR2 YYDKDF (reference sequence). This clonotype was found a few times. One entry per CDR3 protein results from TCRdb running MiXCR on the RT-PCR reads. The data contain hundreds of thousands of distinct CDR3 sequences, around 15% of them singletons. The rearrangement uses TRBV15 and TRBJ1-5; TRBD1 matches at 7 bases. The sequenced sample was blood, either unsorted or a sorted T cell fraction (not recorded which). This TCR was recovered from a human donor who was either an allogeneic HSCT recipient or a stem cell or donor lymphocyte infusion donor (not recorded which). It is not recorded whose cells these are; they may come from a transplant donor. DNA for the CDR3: TGTGCCACCAGCGGCGACAGGGCACCCCAGCATTTT. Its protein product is CATSGDRAPQHF.